Following are 12 T cell receptor beta chains from one sample sequenced in a study of PD-1 blockade in classical Hodgkin lymphoma. Only in-frame clones appear in the TCRdb table, and some are missing; sequencing was by immunoSEQ multiplex PCR. Here the sample spans about 4,300 clones, less than 75% being singletons. The sample's time point: cycle 4 day 1 (C4D1), after five to seven weeks of nivolumab. Each and every patient relapsed after autologous stem cell transplantation, and patients got differing brentuximab vedotin exposure. Magnetic negative selection isolated CD8+ T cells from thawed PBMCs. Here the sequenced sample was CD8+ T cells from blood, taken before the fourth cycle of nivolumab. The source is a human donor with classical Hodgkin lymphoma.

The table lists this clone with a count of one. This chain connects TRBV5-1 to TRBJ1-2; no firm D call. CDR3 size: 16 residues. Germline lookup yields CDR1 SGHRS and CDR2 YFSETQ. V was shortened by 4 bases and J by 3 bases, with 19 bases between the two germline ends. The CDR3 sequence: CASSPLRVSSYYGYTF. CDR3 in DNA: TGCGCCAGCAGCCCACTGAGGGTTTCTTCCTACTATGGCTACACCTTC.

The chain employs TRBV5-5 and TRBJ1-5; TRBD1 matches at 8 bases. The V segment lost 1 base and the J segment 0 bases; nucleotides outside the gene matches: 3. CDR1 and CDR2 (germline): SGHKS, YYEKEE (reference sequence). The CDR3 consists of 16 residues. The CDR3 coding sequence is TGTGCCAGCAGCTTGACAGGGGGTAGTAGCAATCAGCCCCAGCATTTT. Its translation: CASSLTGGSSNQPQHF. Based on the CDR3 plus reference TRBV5-5 and TRBJ1-5, the full variable domain is DAGVTQSPTHLIKTRGQQVTLRCSPISGHKSVSWYQQVLGQGPQFIFQYYEKEERGRGNFPDRFSARQFPNYSSELNVNALLLGDSALYLCASSLTGGSSNQPQHFGDGTRLSIL.

CDR3 amino acids: CATRRTRDGHSYNSPLHF. DNA of the CDR3: TGTGCCACCAGAAGAACGCGGGACGGACACTCCTATAATTCACCCCTCCACTTT. The chain couples TRBV15 to TRBJ1-6; D might be TRBD1 (5 bases). Trimming removed 6 bases at V and 0 bases at J, with 18 bases between. The CDR3 runs 18 residues. Per the germline V gene, CDR1 is LNHNV and CDR2 is YYDKDF (reference sequence).

The sample holds a few counts of this clone. V gene TRBV10-3 combines with J gene TRBJ2-7; 8 bases match TRBD1. Germline values: CDR1 ENHRY, CDR2 SYGVKD. This CDR3 is built from 13 residues. After removal of 10 bases from V and 3 bases from J, the junction contained 8 bases not matched to a gene. The DNA of the CDR3 is TGTGCCACAAAGACAGGGGCCGGCTACGAGCAGTACTTC. Its protein is CATKTGAGYEQYF.

This clone appeared a few times. The chain employs TRBV27 and TRBJ1-2, with D hard to call. The CDR3 extends over 14 amino acids. Trimming took off 5 bases at V and 7 bases at J, with 17 bases between the two ends. Germline CDR1 is MNHEY and CDR2 is SMNVEV (reference sequence). CDR3 sequence reads: CASSGEGMRGGYTF. DNA of the CDR3: TGTGCCAGCAGTGGGGAGGGAATGAGAGGTGGCTACACCTTC.

The chain couples TRBV27 to TRBJ2-7; D perhaps matches TRBD2 (6 bases). V shed 5 bases and J shed 3 bases, with 14 bases lying between them. This CDR3 region has 14 residues. Germline V gene lookup returns CDR1 MNHEY and CDR2 SMNVEV (reference sequence). The CDR3 nucleotides are TGTGCCAGCAGTCCGTCGGAGGGAGGCTACGAGCAGTACTTC. This encodes CASSPSEGGYEQYF.

This clone counts as medium-sized. The chain carries TRBV5-1 and TRBJ2-3; a weak D match, TRBD1 (5 bases). The CDR3 covers 15 residues. Germline-derived CDR1 and CDR2 are SGHRS and YFSETQ. With 3 bases removed from V and 0 bases from J, the gap between germline ends came to 11 bases. CDR3 amino acids: CASSWRQPSTDTQYF. As DNA, the CDR3 is TGCGCCAGCAGCTGGCGACAGCCTAGCACAGATACGCAGTATTTT.

This sequence joins TRBV7-6 and TRBJ1-5; D perhaps matches TRBD1 (5 bases). Looked up from germline, CDR1 is SGHVS and CDR2 is FNYEAQ. V lost 7 bases and J 6 bases, leaving 10 bases between the germline ends. The CDR3 length is 12 residues. The chain's CDR3 is CASTTGGQPQHF. The CDR3 DNA reads as TGTGCCAGCACCACCGGGGGTCAGCCCCAGCATTTT.

V gene TRBV10-3 combines with J gene TRBJ2-5; D not certain. V was trimmed by 3 bases and J by 4 bases, leaving 12 bases between them. Germline CDR1 and CDR2: ENHRY and SYGVKD. This CDR3 region has 14 residues. The CDR3 coding sequence is TGTGCCATCAGTGAAGAAGGGTCCGGAGAGACCCAGTACTTC. The encoded protein is CAISEEGSGETQYF.

The V and J genes are TRBV7-9 and TRBJ1-3; D unclear. This CDR3 contains 12 residues. Germline V gene data show CDR1 as SEHNR and CDR2 as FQNEAQ (reference sequence). Between the trimmed V and J ends, which lost 5 bases and 3 bases, there was a span of 5 bases. The CDR3 protein is CASSPDGNTIYF. CDR3 coding DNA: TGTGCCAGCAGCCCGGATGGAAACACCATATATTTT.

By share, this clone counts as medium-sized. The chain carries TRBV7-9 and TRBJ2-2; 12 positions agree with TRBD2. Germline CDR1 is SEHNR and CDR2 is FQNEAQ (reference sequence). J gave up 2 bases and V 11 bases, and 9 bases lay outside the gene matches. The CDR3 spans 16 residues. CDR3 DNA sequence: TGTGCCGGAGAGGGACTAGCGGGCATAAACACCGGGGAGCTGTTTTTT. This codes for CAGEGLAGINTGELFF.

The CDR3, as DNA: TGTGCCAGCAGTTCGGGGCGAGCCCAGGAGTCGAACACTGAAGCTTTCTTT. Translation: CASSSGRAQESNTEAFF. The V and J genes are TRBV7-9 and TRBJ1-1; tentative D call: TRBD1 (5 bases). V dropped 6 bases and J dropped 1 base, with 21 bases sitting between them. The germline V gene has CDR1 SEHNR and CDR2 FQNEAQ (reference sequence). This CDR3 is 17 amino acids long.